The 3 T cell receptor beta chains given below trace back to one sample, sequenced in a study of shared clonotypes between healthy human individuals. The assay was immunoSEQ multiplex PCR, and TCRdb's table has in-frame clones only and misses some. The sample lists fewer than 600,000 clones; 79% were seen once. The sequenced sample was PBMCs. Receptors were obtained from a woman aged 35 to 49 in good health. Some clones in this sample may be carry-over from other donors' samples.

This clone occurred once. This chain joins TRBV6-1 and TRBJ2-5; 8 bases are shared with TRBD1. CDR1 and CDR2 from the germline V gene are MNHNS and SASEGT. The CDR3 consists of 15 residues. Trimming took 7 bases from V and 0 from J; bases not matched to a gene: 7. The CDR3 DNA reads TGTGCCAGCAAGCCGGACAGGGCCTACCAAGAGACCCAGTACTTC. Translated: CASKPDRAYQETQYF.

The chain employs TRBV6-5 and TRBJ2-7; 7 nucleotides agree with TRBD2. CDR1 MNHEY and CDR2 SVGAGI come from the germline V gene. The CDR3 spans 13 residues. With V trimmed by 6 bases and J by 5 bases, 7 bases remained unmatched. The CDR3 DNA is TGTGCCAGCAGATCCCTTGGGAGGGACGAGCAGTACTTC. Its protein is CASRSLGRDEQYF.

The chain links TRBV5-1 to TRBJ1-2, with D perhaps TRBD1 (6 bases). The V gene lost 4 bases and the J gene lost 5 bases, with 21 bases spanning the gap. From germline, CDR1 is SGHRS and CDR2 YFSETQ. There are 16 residues in the CDR3. The CDR3 reads CASSPTGTELGYGYTF. CDR3 bases: TGCGCCAGCAGCCCCACAGGGACGGAGCTGGGGTATGGCTACACCTTC.